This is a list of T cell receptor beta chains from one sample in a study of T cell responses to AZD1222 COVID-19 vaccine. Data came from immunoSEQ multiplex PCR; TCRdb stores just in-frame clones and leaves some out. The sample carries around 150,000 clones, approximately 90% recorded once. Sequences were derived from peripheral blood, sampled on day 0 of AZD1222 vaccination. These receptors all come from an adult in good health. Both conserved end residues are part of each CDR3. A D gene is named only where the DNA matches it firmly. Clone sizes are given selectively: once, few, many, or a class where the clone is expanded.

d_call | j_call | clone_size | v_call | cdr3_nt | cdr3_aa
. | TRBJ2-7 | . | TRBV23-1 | TGCGCCAGCAGTCAGGGGAAAACTACCGATACCTACGAGCAGTACTTC | CASSQGKTTDTYEQYF
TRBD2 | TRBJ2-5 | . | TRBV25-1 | TGTGCCAGCAGTCCCCGACTAGCGGCTCAAGAGACCCAGTACTTC | CASSPRLAAQETQYF
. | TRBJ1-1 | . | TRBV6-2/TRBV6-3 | TGTGCCAGCAGTTACTCACGATTCACGAACACTGAAGCTTTCTTT | CASSYSRFTNTEAFF
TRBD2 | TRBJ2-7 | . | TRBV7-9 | TGTGCCAGCAGCTTATTCGCGGGGGACGAGCAGTACTTC | CASSLFAGDEQYF
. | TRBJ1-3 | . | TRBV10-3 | TGTGCCATCAGTGAGGGAGTCGGAAACACCATATATTTT | CAISEGVGNTIYF
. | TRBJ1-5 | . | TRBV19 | TGTGCCAGTAGGACCCATAATTCCAGGGAGAGCAATCAGCCCCAGCATTTT | CASRTHNSRESNQPQHF
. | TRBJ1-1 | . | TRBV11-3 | TGTGCCAGCAGCTTAGATCTGGGGTTGGGAACTAAAACTGAAGCTTTCTTT | CASSLDLGLGTKTEAFF
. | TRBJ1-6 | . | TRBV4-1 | TGCGCCAGCAGCCAAGACCCATACGACTATTCACCCCTCCACTTT | CASSQDPYDYSPLHF
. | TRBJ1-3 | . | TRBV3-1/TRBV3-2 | TGTGCCAGCAGCTCCGACTCGAGCTCTGGAAACACCATATATTTT | CASSSDSSSGNTIYF
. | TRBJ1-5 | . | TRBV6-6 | TGTGCCAGCAGAGACCTCGGCGGCAATCAGCCCCAGCATTTT | CASRDLGGNQPQHF
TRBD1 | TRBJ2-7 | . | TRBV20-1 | TGCAGTGCTAGTACAGGGACAGGCTACGAGCAGTACTTC | CSASTGTGYEQYF
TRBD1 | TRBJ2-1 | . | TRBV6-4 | TGTGCCAGCAGTGACCGACAGGGTGGTGAGCAGTTCTTC | CASSDRQGGEQFF
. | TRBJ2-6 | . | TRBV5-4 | TGTGCCAGCAGTCAAGCAGGCTCTGGGGCCAACGTCCTGACTTTC | CASSQAGSGANVLTF
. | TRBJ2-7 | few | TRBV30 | TGTGCCTGGAGTAGCGCGGCCGCCTACGAGCAGTACTTC | CAWSSAAAYEQYF
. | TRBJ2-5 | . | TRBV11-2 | TGTGCCAGCAGCTTAGCGGTGGGCGGCGAGACCCAGTACTTC | CASSLAVGGETQYF
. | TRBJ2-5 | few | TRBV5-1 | TGCGCCAGCAGCTTGGCAGGGTCCCCACAAGAGACCCAGTACTTC | CASSLAGSPQETQYF
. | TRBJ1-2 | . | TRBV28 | TGTGCCAGCAGCCGCGGAGGCTATGGCTACACCTTC | CASSRGGYGYTF
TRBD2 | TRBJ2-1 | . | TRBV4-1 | TGCGCCAGCAGCCCGGGACTAGCCAGTCAGCGGGAACTATACAATGAGCAGTTCTTC | CASSPGLASQRELYNEQFF
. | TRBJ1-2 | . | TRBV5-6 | TGTGCCAGCAGCTTGGGGGGCCCAGAGGGCTACACCTTC | CASSLGGPEGYTF
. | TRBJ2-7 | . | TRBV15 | TGTGCCACCAGCCCCGGCCTCCCTCCTAGCGAGCAGTACTTC | CATSPGLPPSEQYF
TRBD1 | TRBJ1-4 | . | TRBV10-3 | TGTGCCATCAGTGACCGGACAGGGTTGGGAACTAATGAAAAACTGTTTTTT | CAISDRTGLGTNEKLFF
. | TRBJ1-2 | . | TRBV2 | TGTGCCAGCAATCTAATGCCGACAGGATCCTATGGCTACACCTTC | CASNLMPTGSYGYTF
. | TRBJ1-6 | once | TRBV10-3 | TGTGCCATCAGTGAGGGACGCGGGCTCCCGAATTCACCCCTCCACTTT | CAISEGRGLPNSPLHF
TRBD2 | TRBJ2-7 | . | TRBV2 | TGTGCCAGCAGTGAAGCAGGACTAGCGAGCTCCTACGAGCAGTACTTC | CASSEAGLASSYEQYF
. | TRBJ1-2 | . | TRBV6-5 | TGTGCCAGCAGTTACTCGATAGATTATGGCTACACCTTC | CASSYSIDYGYTF
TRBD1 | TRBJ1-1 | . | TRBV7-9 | TGTGCCAGCAGTTACGGACAGGGTTTGCTAGGTACTGAAGCTTTCTTT | CASSYGQGLLGTEAFF
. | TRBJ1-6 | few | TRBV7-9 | TGTGCCAGCAGCTTGACAGCGGATTCACCCCTCCACTTT | CASSLTADSPLHF
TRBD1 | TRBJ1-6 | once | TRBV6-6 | TGTGCCAGCAGTCCGAGGGGACAGGGGCCCAATAATTCACCCCTCCACTTT | CASSPRGQGPNNSPLHF
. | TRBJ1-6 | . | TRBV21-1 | TGTGCCAGCAGCGGGACAGGGCAAAAAAATTCACCCCTCCACTTT | CASSGTGQKNSPLHF
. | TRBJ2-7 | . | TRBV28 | TGTGCCAGCAGTTTCAATTTAGTGTCGGACAGTTCCTACGAGCAGTACTTC | CASSFNLVSDSSYEQYF
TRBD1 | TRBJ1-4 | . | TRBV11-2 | TGTGCCAGCAGCTCCCGACCGACAGGGAACAATGAAAAACTGTTTTTT | CASSSRPTGNNEKLFF
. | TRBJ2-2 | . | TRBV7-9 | TGTGCCAGCAGCTTAATGAGCACTTACACCGGGGAGCTGTTTTTT | CASSLMSTYTGELFF
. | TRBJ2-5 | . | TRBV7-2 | TGTGCCAGCAGCTTTTCGGGGACCGGCGAGACCCAGTACTTC | CASSFSGTGETQYF
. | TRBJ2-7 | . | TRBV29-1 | TGCAGCGGTGGCTACAGGGAAAACGAGCAGTACTTC | CSGGYRENEQYF
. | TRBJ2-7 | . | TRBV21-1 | TGTGCCAGCAAGTTGACAGTTGTCTACGAGCAGTACTTC | CASKLTVVYEQYF
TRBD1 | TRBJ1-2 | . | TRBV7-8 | TGTGCCAGCAGCCAGGGACAGGGGTATGGCTACACCTTC | CASSQGQGYGYTF
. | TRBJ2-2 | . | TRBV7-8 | TGTGCCAGCAGCTTCGGGCCGTCGAACACCGGGGAGCTGTTTTTT | CASSFGPSNTGELFF
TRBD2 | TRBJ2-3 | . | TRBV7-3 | TGTGCCAGCAGCTTACAGAGCATCAGCGGGAGTAGCACAGATACGCAGTATTTT | CASSLQSISGSSTDTQYF
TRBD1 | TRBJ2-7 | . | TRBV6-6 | TGTGCCAGCAGGGCCGGGACAGGGACCTACGAGCAGTACTTC | CASRAGTGTYEQYF
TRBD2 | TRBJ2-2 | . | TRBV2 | TGTGCCACCGGTGGGGAGGGGTTGGGCACCGGGGAGCTGTTTTTT | CATGGEGLGTGELFF
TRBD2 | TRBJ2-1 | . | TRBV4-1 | TGCGCCAGCAGCCCTACTGGACTAGCGGCAAACAATGAGCAGTTCTTC | CASSPTGLAANNEQFF
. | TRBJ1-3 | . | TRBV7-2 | TGTGCCAGCAGCTTAGCTCCCGGCAGGGACACCATATATTTT | CASSLAPGRDTIYF
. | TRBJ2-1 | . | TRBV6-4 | TGTGCCAGCGGACCCTCGGATGGTAGCTCCAAGCAGTTCTTC | CASGPSDGSSKQFF
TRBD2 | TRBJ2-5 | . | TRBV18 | TGTGCCAGCTCACCGCGGACTAGCGGGCAGAGCCAAGAGACCCAGTACTTC | CASSPRTSGQSQETQYF
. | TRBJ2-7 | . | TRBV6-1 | TGTGCCAGCAGTGAAGCGGGATACGAGCAGTACTTC | CASSEAGYEQYF
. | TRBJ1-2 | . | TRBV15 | TGTGCCACCAGCAGAGAGAGAGGGGCCTATGGCTACACCTTC | CATSRERGAYGYTF
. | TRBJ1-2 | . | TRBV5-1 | TGCGCCAGCAGCTTGGGTTCAGGGCCGTCGGAGGGCTACACCTTC | CASSLGSGPSEGYTF
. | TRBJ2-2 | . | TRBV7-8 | TGTGCCAGCAGCTTAGGGGCAGCCCCCGGGGAGCTGTTTTTT | CASSLGAAPGELFF
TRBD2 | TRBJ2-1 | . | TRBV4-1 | TGCGCCAGCAGCCGAGGCTATAGCGGGGGGTACAATGAGCAGTTCTTC | CASSRGYSGGYNEQFF
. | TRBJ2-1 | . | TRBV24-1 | TGTGCCACCAGTGATTTATGGACAGGGATTTTTATTCTTCCGGGGGGGCCTGGGAGTGAGCAGTTCTTC | CATSDLWTGIFILPGGPGSEQFF
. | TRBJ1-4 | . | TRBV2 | TGTGCCAGCAGTGAAGGAACTACAGGGAATGAAAAACTGTTTTTT | CASSEGTTGNEKLFF
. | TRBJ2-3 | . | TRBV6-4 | TGTGCCAGCAGTGACCAGGCAGGGGCTAGCACAGATACGCAGTATTTT | CASSDQAGASTDTQYF
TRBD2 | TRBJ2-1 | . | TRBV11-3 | TGTGCCAGCAGCTTAGACCCCCCGGGACTAGCGGGAGGTATGAATGAGCAGTTCTTC | CASSLDPPGLAGGMNEQFF
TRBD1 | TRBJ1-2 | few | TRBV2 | TGTGCCAGCAGTTTACAGGGGGCGAACTATGGCTACACCTTC | CASSLQGANYGYTF
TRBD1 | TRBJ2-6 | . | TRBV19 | TGTGCCAGTAGTACCGTTGGGACAGAGCTCCCCTCTGGGGCCAACGTCCTGACTTTC | CASSTVGTELPSGANVLTF